This T cell receptor (beta chain) was profiled in a study of PD-1 blockade in classical Hodgkin lymphoma. Study context: Patients were infused with nivolumab 3 mg/kg every 2 weeks. Overall study findings and caveats: No one has yet defined what causes the repertoire differences, which may be disease activity or prior therapy. Newly diagnosed patients had baseline TCR diversity that was reportedly lower than that of healthy donors. Whoever responded completely had baseline diversity much like that seen in newly diagnosed patients.

Comments on this clone: The antigen remains unidentified.

Each patient relapsed following autologous stem cell transplantation, and prior brentuximab vedotin exposure differed. TCRdb keeps only in-frame clones here, not all; method: immunoSEQ multiplex PCR. Here the sample spans 90,000 or so clones, 85% to 95% being singletons. Looked up from germline, CDR1 is SGHVS and CDR2 is FQNEAQ. The CDR3 is 13 residues long. Trimming took off 5 bases at V and 8 bases at J, with 13 bases between the two ends. V is TRBV7-8 and J is TRBJ2-1; a possible D gene is TRBD2 (5 bases). The sample in question was peripheral blood mononuclear cells (PBMCs), obtained before the second cycle of nivolumab. This sequence originates from a human donor with classical Hodgkin lymphoma. The CDR3 DNA reads as TGTGCCAGCAGCCCTAACAACGGGGATGAGCAGTTCTTC. Its protein is CASSPNNGDEQFF.